Sequencing of this TCR beta chain was carried out in a study of Tregs in tolerant kidney transplant recipients. Measured with immunoSEQ multiplex PCR; TCRdb has only the in-frame clones, and not every one. The table records more than 70,000 clones, roughly nine tenths of them present only once. Recipients received nonmyeloablative bone marrow transplants from related graft donors, with transient mixed chimerism. The germline V gene has CDR1 MGHDK and CDR2 SYGVNS. The length of the CDR3 is 13 residues. Trimming stripped 6 bases from V and 4 bases from J, with 10 bases between. The sample here was CD4+ T cells from blood (PBMCs), taken 24 months after the transplant. V gene TRBV25-1 combines with J gene TRBJ1-3; D might be TRBD1 (6 bases). This clonotype was obtained from a human patient who received a combined kidney and bone marrow transplant. Some T cells may be provided by the graft donor. The CDR3 reads CASSRDNGNTIYF. CDR3 DNA sequence: TGTGCCAGCAGCCGGGACAACGGAAACACCATATATTTT.